A selection of T cell receptor beta chains follows, all from one sample in a study of cytomegalovirus exposure and HLA in healthy donors. The method was immunoSEQ multiplex PCR; TCRdb's version includes in-frame clones alone and lacks a portion of them. The profile shows around 120,000 clones, 85% to 90% of them singletons. Sequenced material: PBMCs. Receptor source: a woman under 30 in good health and CMV-seronegative. CDR3s include the opening cysteine and the closing phenylalanine or tryptophan. A D gene is named only where the DNA matches it firmly. Rows give clone size only sometimes, using once, few, many, or a class for an expanded clone.

J gene,D gene,V gene,clone size,CDR3 DNA,CDR3 protein
TRBJ1-1,-,TRBV7-9,-,TGTGCCAGCAGCCAGGGGCAGGATGAAGCTTTCTTT,CASSQGQDEAFF
TRBJ1-6,TRBD1,TRBV19,-,TGTGCCAGTTGTCCCCGGGACAGGGGGCCTCAGTCCTATAATTCACCCCTCCACTTT,CASCPRDRGPQSYNSPLHF
TRBJ2-4,TRBD2,TRBV5-1,-,TGCGCCAGCAGCTTGGCCTGGAGGCCTAGCGGTTTGGCCAAAAACATTCAGTACTTC,CASSLAWRPSGLAKNIQYF
TRBJ2-1,TRBD1,TRBV18,-,TGTGCCAGCTCGCCGACAGGGATTCGCTCCTACAATGAGCAGTTCTTC,CASSPTGIRSYNEQFF
TRBJ2-7,-,TRBV6-5,-,TGTGCCAGCAGTTCGTCGGGAGTCAGCCCCTACGAGCAGTACTTC,CASSSSGVSPYEQYF
TRBJ1-2,TRBD1,TRBV6-1,-,TGTGCCAGCAGGGGGACAGGAGCTAACTATGGCTACACCTTC,CASRGTGANYGYTF
TRBJ2-3,TRBD2,TRBV27,-,TGTGCCAGCATATCTCTAGCGGGGGGGACAGATACGCAGTATTTT,CASISLAGGTDTQYF
TRBJ1-1,-,TRBV5-6,-,TGTGCCAGCAGGGGGCTTATGAACACTGAAGCTTTCTTT,CASRGLMNTEAFF
TRBJ1-2,-,TRBV6-6,-,TGTGCCAGCAGTTCTCCCCGGGGAGGTAGTGGCTACACCTTC,CASSSPRGGSGYTF
TRBJ1-6,TRBD1,TRBV7-8,-,TGTGCCAGCAGCTTAGATGAAGGGACAGCCTCCTATAATTCACCCCTCCACTTT,CASSLDEGTASYNSPLHF
TRBJ1-5,TRBD1,TRBV2,-,TGTGCCAGCAGTGACGCTCGACAGGGGAATAATCAGCCCCAGCATTTT,CASSDARQGNNQPQHF
TRBJ2-2,TRBD1,TRBV5-6,-,TGTGCCAGCAGCGAGGGACAGCTACATAGGGGGGAGCTGTTTTTT,CASSEGQLHRGELFF
TRBJ2-7,-,TRBV5-1,-,TGCGCCAGCAGCTTGGAACAGGGCTACGAGCAGTACTTC,CASSLEQGYEQYF
TRBJ2-7,-,TRBV28,medium-sized,TGTGCCAGCAGTCGACAGTACGAGCAGTACTTC,CASSRQYEQYF
TRBJ2-1,TRBD2,TRBV5-4,-,TGTGCCAGCAGCGCGGGGGGCCGGGACAATGAGCAGTTCTTC,CASSAGGRDNEQFF